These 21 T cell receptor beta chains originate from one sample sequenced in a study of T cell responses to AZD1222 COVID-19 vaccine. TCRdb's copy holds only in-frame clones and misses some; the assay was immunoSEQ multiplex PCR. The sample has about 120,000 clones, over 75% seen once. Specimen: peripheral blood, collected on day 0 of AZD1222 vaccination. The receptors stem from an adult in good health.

This CDR3 is CASSHDRGNQPQHF. DNA for the CDR3: TGTGCCAGCTCTCATGACAGGGGAAATCAGCCCCAGCATTTT. The chain joins TRBV18 to TRBJ1-5; 8 bases match TRBD1. From germline, CDR1 is KGHSH and CDR2 LQKENI. CDR3 length: 14 residues. The trim removed 6 bases at V and 4 bases at J, leaving 5 bases unmatched.

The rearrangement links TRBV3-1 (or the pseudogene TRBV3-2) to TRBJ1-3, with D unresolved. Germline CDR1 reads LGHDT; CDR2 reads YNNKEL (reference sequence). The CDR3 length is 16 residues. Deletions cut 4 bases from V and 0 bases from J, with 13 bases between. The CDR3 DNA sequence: TGTGCCAGCAGCCGGACGGCGGGGAGCTCTGGAAACACCATATATTTT. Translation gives CASSRTAGSSGNTIYF.

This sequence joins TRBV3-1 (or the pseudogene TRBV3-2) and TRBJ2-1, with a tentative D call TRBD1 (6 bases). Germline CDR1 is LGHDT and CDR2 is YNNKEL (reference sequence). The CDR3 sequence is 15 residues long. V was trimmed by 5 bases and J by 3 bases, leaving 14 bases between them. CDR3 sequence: CASSFRDKGYNEQFF. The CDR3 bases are TGTGCCAGCAGCTTTAGGGACAAAGGCTACAATGAGCAGTTCTTC.

CDR3 amino acids: CASSLTSGAYEQYF. CDR3 in DNA: TGTGCCAGCAGCCTGACTAGTGGGGCCTACGAGCAGTACTTC. This sequence joins TRBV5-6 and TRBJ2-7; TRBD2 might be the D (6 bases). Germline assignment: CDR1 SGHDT and CDR2 YYEEEE. V was shortened by 4 bases and J by 2 bases, with 13 bases between the two germline ends. This CDR3 has 14 residues.

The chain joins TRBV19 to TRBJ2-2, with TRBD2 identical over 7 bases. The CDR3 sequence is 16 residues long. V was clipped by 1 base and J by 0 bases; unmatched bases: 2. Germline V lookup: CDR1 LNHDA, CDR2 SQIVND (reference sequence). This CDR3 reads CASSIVAGTNTGELFF. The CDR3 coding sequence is TGTGCCAGTAGTATAGTAGCGGGTACGAACACCGGGGAGCTGTTTTTT.

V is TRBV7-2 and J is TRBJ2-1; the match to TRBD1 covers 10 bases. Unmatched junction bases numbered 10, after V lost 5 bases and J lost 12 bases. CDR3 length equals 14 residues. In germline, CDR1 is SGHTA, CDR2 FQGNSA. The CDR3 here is CASSADRGQYGQFF. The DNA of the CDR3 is TGTGCCAGCAGCGCCGACAGGGGGCAATACGGGCAGTTCTTC.

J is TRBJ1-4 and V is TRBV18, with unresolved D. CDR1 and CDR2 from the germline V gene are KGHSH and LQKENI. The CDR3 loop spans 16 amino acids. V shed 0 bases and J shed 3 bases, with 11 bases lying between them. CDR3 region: CASSPPAVAANEKLFF. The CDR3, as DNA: TGTGCCAGCTCACCACCGGCGGTGGCGGCTAATGAAAAACTGTTTTTT.

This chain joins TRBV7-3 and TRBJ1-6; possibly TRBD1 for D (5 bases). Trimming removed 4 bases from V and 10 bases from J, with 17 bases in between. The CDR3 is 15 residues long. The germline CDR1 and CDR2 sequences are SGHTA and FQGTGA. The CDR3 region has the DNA TGTGCCAGCAGCTCTGGTTGGGGGGTAGGATCACCCCTCCACTTT. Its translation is CASSSGWGVGSPLHF.

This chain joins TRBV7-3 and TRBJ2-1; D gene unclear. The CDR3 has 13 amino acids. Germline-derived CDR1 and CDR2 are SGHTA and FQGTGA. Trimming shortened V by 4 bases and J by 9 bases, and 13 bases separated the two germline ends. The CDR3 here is CASSSNTLTEQFF. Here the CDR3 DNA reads TGTGCCAGCAGCTCGAATACCTTGACTGAGCAGTTCTTC.

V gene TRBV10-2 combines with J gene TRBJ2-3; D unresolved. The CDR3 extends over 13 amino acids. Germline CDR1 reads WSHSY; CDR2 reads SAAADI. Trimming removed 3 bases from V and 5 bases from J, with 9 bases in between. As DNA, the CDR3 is TGCGCCAGCAGTGACGGGCCGGGAGATACGCAGTATTTT. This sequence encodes CASSDGPGDTQYF.

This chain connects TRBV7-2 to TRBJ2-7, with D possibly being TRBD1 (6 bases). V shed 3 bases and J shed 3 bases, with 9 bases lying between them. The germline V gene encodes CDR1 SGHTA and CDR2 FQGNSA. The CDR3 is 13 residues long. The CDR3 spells CASSFGQHYEQYF. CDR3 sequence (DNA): TGTGCCAGCAGCTTCGGACAGCACTACGAGCAGTACTTC.

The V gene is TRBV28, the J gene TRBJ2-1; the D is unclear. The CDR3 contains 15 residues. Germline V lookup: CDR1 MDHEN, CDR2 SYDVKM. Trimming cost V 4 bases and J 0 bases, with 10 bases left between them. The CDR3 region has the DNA TGTGCCAGCAGTTGGCAGAGGAGCTCCTACAATGAGCAGTTCTTC. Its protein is CASSWQRSSYNEQFF.

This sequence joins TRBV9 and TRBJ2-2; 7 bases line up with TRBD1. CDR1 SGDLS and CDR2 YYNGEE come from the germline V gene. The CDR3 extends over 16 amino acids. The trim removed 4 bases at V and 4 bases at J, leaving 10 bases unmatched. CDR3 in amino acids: CASSPTGATLTGELFF. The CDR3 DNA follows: TGTGCCAGCAGCCCTACAGGGGCGACCCTCACCGGGGAGCTGTTTTTT. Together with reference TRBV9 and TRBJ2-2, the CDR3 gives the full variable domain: DSGVTQTPKHLITATGQRVTLRCSPRSGDLSVYWYQQSLDQGLQFLIQYYNGEERAKGNILERFSAQQFPDLHSELNLSSLELGDSALYFCASSPTGATLTGELFFGEGSRLTVL.

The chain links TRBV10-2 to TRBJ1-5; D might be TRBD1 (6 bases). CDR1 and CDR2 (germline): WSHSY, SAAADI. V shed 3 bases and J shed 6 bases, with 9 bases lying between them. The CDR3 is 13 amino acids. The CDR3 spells CASSEQGSQPQHF. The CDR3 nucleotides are TGCGCCAGCAGTGAACAGGGAAGTCAGCCCCAGCATTTT.

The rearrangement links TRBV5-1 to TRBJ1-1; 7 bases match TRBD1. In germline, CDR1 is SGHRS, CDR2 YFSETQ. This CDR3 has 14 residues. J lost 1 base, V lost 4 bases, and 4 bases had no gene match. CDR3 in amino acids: CASSTDRANTEAFF. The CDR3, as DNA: TGCGCCAGCAGCACCGACAGGGCGAACACTGAAGCTTTCTTT.

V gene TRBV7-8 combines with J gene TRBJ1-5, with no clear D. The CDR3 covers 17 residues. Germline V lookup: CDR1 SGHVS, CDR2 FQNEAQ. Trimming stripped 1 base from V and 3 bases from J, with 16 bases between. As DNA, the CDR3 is TGTGCCAGCAGCTTAGTCGTCGGTCGGCAGCTCAATCAGCCCCAGCATTTT. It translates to CASSLVVGRQLNQPQHF. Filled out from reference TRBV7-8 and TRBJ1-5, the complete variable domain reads GAGVSQSPRYKVAKRGQDVALRCDPISGHVSLFWYQQALGQGPEFLTYFQNEAQLDKSGLPSDRFFAERPEGSVSTLKIQRTQQEDSAVYLCASSLVVGRQLNQPQHFGDGTRLSIL.

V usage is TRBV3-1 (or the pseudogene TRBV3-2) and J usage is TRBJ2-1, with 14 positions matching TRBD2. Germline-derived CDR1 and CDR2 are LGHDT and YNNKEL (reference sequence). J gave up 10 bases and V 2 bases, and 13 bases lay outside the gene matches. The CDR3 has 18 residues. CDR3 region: CASSQMTVGLAGVGEQFF. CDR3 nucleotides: TGTGCCAGCAGCCAAATGACCGTGGGACTAGCGGGAGTAGGAGAGCAGTTCTTC.

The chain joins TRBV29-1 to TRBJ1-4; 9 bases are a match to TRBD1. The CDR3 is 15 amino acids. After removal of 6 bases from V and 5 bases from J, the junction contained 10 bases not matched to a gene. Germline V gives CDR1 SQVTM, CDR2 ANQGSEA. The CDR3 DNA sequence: TGCAGCGTCCGAAGTGCCGGGACAGGGAATGAAAAACTGTTTTTT. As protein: CSVRSAGTGNEKLFF. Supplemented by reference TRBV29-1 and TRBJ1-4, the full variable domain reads SAVISQKPSRDICQRGTSLTIQCQVDSQVTMMFWYRQQPGQSLTLIATANQGSEATYESGFVIDKFPISRPNLTFSTLTVSNMSPEDSSIYLCSVRSAGTGNEKLFFGSGTQLSVL.

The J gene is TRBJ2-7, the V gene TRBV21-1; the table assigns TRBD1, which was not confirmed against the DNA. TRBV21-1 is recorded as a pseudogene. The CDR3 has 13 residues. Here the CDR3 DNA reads TGTGCCAGACGGGACAGGGGCCCCTGGGCGCAGTACTTC. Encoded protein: CARRDRGPWAQYF.

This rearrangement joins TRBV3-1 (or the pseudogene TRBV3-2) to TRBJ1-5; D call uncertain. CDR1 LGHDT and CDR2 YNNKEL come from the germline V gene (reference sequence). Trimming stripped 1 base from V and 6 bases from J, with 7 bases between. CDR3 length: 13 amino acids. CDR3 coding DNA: TGTGCCAGCAGCCAAGTCGTCGGTCAGCCCCAGCATTTT. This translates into CASSQVVGQPQHF.

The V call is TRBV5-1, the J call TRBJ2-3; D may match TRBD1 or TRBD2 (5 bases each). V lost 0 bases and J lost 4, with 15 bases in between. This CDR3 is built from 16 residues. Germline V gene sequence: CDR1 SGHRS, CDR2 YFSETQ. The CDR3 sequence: CASSLAGPRGADTQYF. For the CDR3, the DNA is TGCGCCAGCAGCTTGGCGGGGCCCCGAGGGGCAGATACGCAGTATTTT. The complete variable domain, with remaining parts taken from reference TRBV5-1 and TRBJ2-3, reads KAGVTQTPRYLIKTRGQQVTLSCSPISGHRSVSWYQQTPGQGLQFLFEYFSETQRNKGNFPGRFSGRQFSNSRSEMNVSTLELGDSALYLCASSLAGPRGADTQYFGPGTRLTVL.